This T cell receptor beta chain originates from a study of OX40 agonist ivuxolimab in advanced cancers. Background on the study: An anti-OX40 (CD134) antibody with agonistic activity, ivuxolimab, was administered to patients. One patient with hepatocellular carcinoma and two with cutaneous melanoma, three in all, had partial responses.

The study's findings and limits: The expanded peripheral T cells' antigen specificity was not determined. Doses of 0.1 to 3.0 mg/kg were accompanied by clonal expansion of CD4+ and CD8+ blood T cells by week 6.

A word on this clone: Its antigen is unidentified.

The germline V gene encodes CDR1 MNHEY and CDR2 SVGAGI. The V end was cut by 5 bases, the J end by 0 bases, with 11 bases between. The CDR3 is 15 amino acids. Clones were read by immunoSEQ multiplex PCR, and TCRdb kept only the in-frame ones, dropping some. The table includes about 78,000 clones, about four fifths detected once. The input for sequencing was CD4+ or CD8+ T cells sorted from blood, taken in a trial of the OX40 agonist ivuxolimab. The TCR comes from an adult with an advanced solid tumor such as melanoma, head and neck, liver or kidney cancer. The chain is built from TRBV6-5 and TRBJ1-3; D ambiguous. The CDR3 region has the DNA TGTGCCAGCAGTAGGTTCAGTAGCTCTGGAAACACCATATATTTT. Amino acids: CASSRFSSSGNTIYF.